This T cell receptor beta chain was captured in a study of cytomegalovirus exposure and HLA in healthy donors. Study as a whole: The Caucasian-associated ancestry cluster held over 65% of a few hundred genotyped donors. The study, taken as a whole, reports: Solely CMV serostatus was available to characterize immune exposure. Most of the TCR beta V segments (in an earlier analysis) were productive either about 87% or about 30% of the time.

Everyone who donated was a healthy bone marrow donor. The primer mix had 60 Vbeta and 13 Jbeta primers. Generated by immunoSEQ multiplex PCR, the TCRdb table keeps only in-frame clones and is missing some. The table includes 150,000 to 250,000 clones, 70% to 85% detected once. This clone was observed a single time. Its cognate antigen is unknown. Germline V gene lookup returns CDR1 SGHAT and CDR2 FQDESV (reference sequence). The CDR3 runs 16 residues. The ends lost 9 bases at V and 1 base at J; junction bases unmatched: 9. Sequenced material: PBMCs. V usage is TRBV11-1 and J usage is TRBJ2-6; 7 positions agree with TRBD1. This receptor was obtained from a boy between 2 and 10 years old in good health and CMV-seronegative. CDR3: CASSRDRGSGANVLTF. CDR3 in DNA: TGTGCCAGTAGCCGGGACAGAGGATCTGGGGCCAACGTCCTGACTTTC. The entire variable domain, with the rest obtained from reference TRBV11-1 and TRBJ2-6, is as follows: EAEVAQSPRYKITEKSQAVAFWCDPISGHATLYWYRQILGQGPELLVQFQDESVVDDSQLPKDRFSAERLKGVDSTLKIQPAELGDSAMYLCASSRDRGSGANVLTFGAGSRLTVL.